This record looks at one TCR beta chain sequence and its context. The CDR3 covers 14 residues. The V end was cut by 4 bases, the J end by 5 bases, with 15 bases between. From germline, CDR1 is SGHNT and CDR2 YYREEE (reference sequence). These data originate in a study of blood T cell repertoires in COVID-19. Overall study context: Acute and convalescent COVID-19 specimens originated in the United States, Italy and Spain. T cells, B-cell-depleted T cells, or PBMCs provided the cDNA or gDNA that served as material.

Original processing notes: Amplifying reference gene primers gave estimates of nucleated cell counts. Assay: immunoSEQ multiplex PCR; the TCRdb copy retains only in-frame clones and omits some. The D gene and trimming were derived from the DNA, and the V and J assignments and clone size from that table. The table shows around 130,000 clones, with approximately 84% occurring only once. J is TRBJ2-5 and V is TRBV5-4; possibly TRBD1 for D (5 bases). The receptor's source is a human donor in a cohort sampled during active COVID-19. Source material: peripheral blood. CDR3 nucleotide sequence: TGTGCCAGCAGCCTAAGACAGACCGGTGAGACCCAGTACTTC. Encoded protein: CASSLRQTGETQYF.